This TCR beta chain was identified during a study of blood T cell repertoires in COVID-19. Study as a whole: COVID-19 samples, acute and convalescent, were from the United States, Italy and Spain. The analysed material was cDNA or gDNA that came from T cells, B-cell-depleted T cells, or PBMCs.

Here immunoSEQ multiplex PCR was the method, and the copy in TCRdb shows in-frame clones only, minus some. This sample has over 200,000 clones, with approximately 87% found just once. The source is a woman in her 70s with active or convalescent COVID-19. The sequencing sample was made of peripheral blood.

CDR3 coding DNA: TGTGCCAGCAGTGAAACGGGGGCAACTAATGAAAAACTGTTTTTT. It specifies CASSETGATNEKLFF. This chain links TRBV25-1 with TRBJ1-4, with D possibly TRBD1 on 5 matching bases. The length of the CDR3 is 15 residues. V lost 2 bases, J lost 0 bases, and 7 bases lay in between. Germline V gene sequence: CDR1 MGHDK, CDR2 SYGVNS.